This T cell receptor (beta chain) stems from a study of CXCR3-negative and CXCR3-positive naive CD8 T cells. Every CD8+ T cell subset underwent triplicate sorting at 300,000 cells apiece. Germline CDR1 and CDR2: SGHAT and FQNNGV. This CDR3 is 16 amino acids long. The libraries of TRB cDNA were prepared using 5' RACE with UMI labels. Each CDR3 protein gets one entry in TCRdb, which reprocessed the 5' RACE reads and gives no DNA. The sample table includes about 120,000 distinct CDR3 sequences. On this clonotype: No antigen is known for it.

Study-wide results and caveats: TRB CDR3s were more hydrophobic in CXCR3-positive than in CXCR3-negative naive cells. Memory CD8+ cells showed much lower diversity, while both naive subsets were comparably high.

The sequence was collected from a human donor in good health. Some clones in this sample may be carry-over from other donors' samples. This chain joins TRBV11-2 and TRBJ2-7; TCRdb outputs TRBD1, but without DNA this stays unchecked. Sequencing used naive CXCR3+ CD8+ T cells from blood. The subset: CD45RO-CCR7+CD27+CD95- naive CD8+ T cells expressing CXCR3 (TNR3+). CDR3 sequence: CASSSSRQGGLYEQYF.